The 18 T cell receptor beta chains given below trace back to one sample, sequenced in a study of cytomegalovirus exposure and HLA in healthy donors. Primers included in the PCR were 60 Vbeta and 13 Jbeta primers. This table comes from immunoSEQ multiplex PCR, and its TCRdb copy is limited to in-frame clones, with some not included. The repertoire holds about 160,000 clones, with roughly 75% as singletons. Input material: PBMCs. Every receptor here comes from a man between 18 and 29 years old in good health and CMV-seronegative.

The rearrangement links TRBV28 to TRBJ2-5; TRBD1 aligns across 7 bases. CDR1 MDHEN and CDR2 SYDVKM come from the germline V gene. This CDR3 contains 14 residues. Trimming at V came to 7 bases and at J to 3 bases, leaving 8 bases not matched to a gene. DNA for the CDR3: TGTGCCAGCAACCGGGACAGCTGGGAAGAGACCCAGTACTTC. Translating it yields CASNRDSWEETQYF. Full variable domain (outside the CDR3, taken from reference TRBV28 and TRBJ2-5): DVKVTQSSRYLVKRTGEKVFLECVQDMDHENMFWYRQDPGLGLRLIYFSYDVKMKEKGDIPEGYSVSREKKERFSLILESASTNQTSMYLCASNRDSWEETQYFGPGTRLLVL.

V usage is TRBV14 and J usage is TRBJ2-7; 9 bases fit TRBD2. The V gene end was trimmed by 3 bases and the J gene end by 2 bases; junction bases not matched to a gene: 11. The germline CDR1 and CDR2 sequences are SGHDN and FVKESK. This CDR3 spans 17 amino acids. CDR3 residues: CASSHLIAGEDPYEQYF. The DNA for the CDR3 is TGTGCCAGCAGCCATTTAATAGCGGGAGAAGACCCCTACGAGCAGTACTTC.

The chain combines TRBV2 with TRBJ2-3, with TRBD2 matching over 10 bases. In germline, CDR1 is SNHLY, CDR2 FYNNEI. The junction had 8 bases not matched to a gene; V was cut back by 7 bases and J by 7 bases. The CDR3 runs to 14 residues. Here the CDR3 DNA reads TGTGCCAGCATGGGGGAGCGGGAGGGAAATACGCAGTATTTT. This codes for CASMGEREGNTQYF.

This clone was seen only once. The same CDR3 also results from other DNA sequences found in this sample. V usage is TRBV7-2 and J usage is TRBJ1-2, with no clear D. Germline CDR1 reads SGHTA; CDR2 reads FQGNSA. Trimming cost V 0 bases and J 4 bases, with 6 bases left between them. The CDR3 totals 13 residues. The CDR3 DNA is TGTGCCAGCAGCTTAGCAGGGAGCTATGGCTACACCTTC. This gives the protein CASSLAGSYGYTF.

In this sample, this clone turned up once. The genes are TRBV7-8 and TRBJ2-5; 7 bases fit TRBD1. The J call may be wrong; the DNA end is better matched by TRBJ2-7. The V gene's germline CDR1 is SGHVS and CDR2 FQNEAQ. The CDR3 spans 14 residues. The CDR3 is CASGPNRGSYEQYF. For the CDR3, the DNA is TGTGCCAGCGGCCCTAACAGGGGATCCTACGAGCAGTACTTC.

The V and J genes are TRBV28 and TRBJ2-1; D gene unclear. This CDR3 contains 13 residues. Germline CDR1 and CDR2: MDHEN and SYDVKM. The ends were cut back, 2 bases at V and 4 bases at J, with 6 bases in the middle. The CDR3 here is CASSLPYYNEQFF. In nucleotides, the CDR3 is TGTGCCAGCAGTTTACCCTATTACAATGAGCAGTTCTTC.

CDR3 bases: TGTGCCAGCAGCAACCCGGGACTAGCGTCAATGAGCTCCTACAATGAGCAGTTCTTC. This encodes CASSNPGLASMSSYNEQFF. V gene TRBV7-9 combines with J gene TRBJ2-1; 10 bases fit TRBD2. CDR1 is SEHNR and CDR2 is FQNEAQ in the germline V gene (reference sequence). The V and J ends lost 5 bases and 0 bases, in that order; junction bases with no gene match: 13. This CDR3 is 19 amino acids long.

The chain combines TRBV7-9 with TRBJ1-2, with 7 bases that match TRBD1. The CDR3 totals 15 residues. CDR1 and CDR2 (germline): SEHNR, FQNEAQ (reference sequence). V trimming: 1 base; J trimming: 2 bases; junction bases outside the gene matches: 4. DNA of the CDR3: TGTGCCAGCAGCTTAGTGGGACAGATCAACTATGGCTACACCTTC. Its protein product is CASSLVGQINYGYTF.

The rearrangement uses TRBV9 and TRBJ2-5, with D perhaps TRBD2 (5 bases). CDR3 length: 16 residues. V lost 0 bases, J lost 0 bases, and 12 bases lay in between. The V gene's germline CDR1 is SGDLS and CDR2 YYNGEE. CDR3: CASSVGTGSNQETQYF. CDR3 bases: TGTGCCAGCAGCGTAGGGACGGGATCGAACCAAGAGACCCAGTACTTC.

J is TRBJ1-1 and V is TRBV19; D ambiguous. V lost 7 bases and J 5 bases, leaving 14 bases between the germline ends. The CDR3 runs to 13 residues. Germline loops: CDR1 LNHDA, CDR2 SQIVND (reference sequence). The CDR3 nucleotides read TGTGCCAGTAATCCGGGTCTCGGGACTGAAGCTTTCTTT. This encodes CASNPGLGTEAFF.

V is TRBV4-1 and J is TRBJ1-2; D might be TRBD1 (5 bases). CDR1 is MGHRA, CDR2 YSYEKL, per germline. V shed 1 base and J shed 4 bases, with 19 bases lying between them. This CDR3 region has 17 residues. This chain's CDR3 is CASSQGAAGRGGYGYTF. DNA for the CDR3: TGCGCCAGCAGCCAAGGGGCCGCGGGGCGCGGCGGCTATGGCTACACCTTC.

The chain combines TRBV21-1 with TRBJ1-4; the table's TRBD1 call for D was not verified on the DNA. TRBV21-1 has pseudogene status. The CDR3 totals 14 residues. CDR3: CASSKGVQGGYLFF. The CDR3 DNA sequence: TGTGCCAGCAGCAAAGGGGTTCAAGGGGGCTATCTGTTTTTT.

The chain joins TRBV7-8 to TRBJ2-3; 8 bases are a match to TRBD1. V lost 3 bases to trimming and J lost 4 bases; unmatched junction nucleotides: 6. Germline values: CDR1 SGHVS, CDR2 FQNEAQ. This CDR3 has 15 residues. The CDR3 nucleotides read TGTGCCAGCAGCTTGGGGCAGGGGGCGGCAGATACGCAGTATTTT. This translates into CASSLGQGAADTQYF.

CDR3 nucleotide sequence: TGCGCCAGCAGTCCGCCACAGGGGGGTAGCTACGAGCAGTACTTC. This translates into CASSPPQGGSYEQYF. The chain combines TRBV5-1 with TRBJ2-7; 8 bases line up with TRBD1. The germline gives CDR1 SGHRS, CDR2 YFSETQ. J lost 3 bases, V lost 5 bases, and 10 bases had no gene match. The CDR3 consists of 15 residues.

This chain joins TRBV2 and TRBJ2-1, with 14 positions matching TRBD2. The trim removed 10 bases at V and 1 base at J, leaving 9 bases unmatched. This CDR3 region has 17 residues. Germline loops: CDR1 SNHLY, CDR2 FYNNEI. This chain's CDR3 is CAILPGLAGVSYNEQFF. The DNA for the CDR3 is TGTGCCATCCTTCCGGGACTAGCGGGAGTATCCTACAATGAGCAGTTCTTC.

The chain is built from TRBV9 and TRBJ1-3; 7 nucleotides line up with TRBD1. Trimming cost V 3 bases and J 7 bases; bases outside gene matches: 7. Germline CDR1 SGDLS, CDR2 YYNGEE. This CDR3 has 14 amino acids. CDR3 nucleotide sequence: TGTGCCAGCAGCGGCATGCCAGGGGGGAACACCATATATTTT. It specifies CASSGMPGGNTIYF.

This rearrangement joins TRBV5-4 to TRBJ2-7; D not resolved. CDR3 length: 15 amino acids. Germline lookup yields CDR1 SGHNT and CDR2 YYREEE (reference sequence). With 4 bases removed from V and 1 base from J, the gap between germline ends came to 15 bases. The CDR3 sequence: CASSPPRGVSYEQYF. The CDR3 coding sequence is TGTGCCAGCAGCCCACCCCGAGGAGTGTCCTACGAGCAGTACTTC. Drawing the rest from reference TRBV5-4 and TRBJ2-7, the complete variable domain is ETGVTQSPTHLIKTRGQQVTLRCSSQSGHNTVSWYQQALGQGPQFIFQYYREEENGRGNFPPRFSGLQFPNYSSELNVNALELDDSALYLCASSPPRGVSYEQYFGPGTRLTVT.

This clone was seen only once. The CDR3 sequence: CAWSGNRDRGANYGYTF. The CDR3 coding sequence is TGTGCCTGGAGTGGAAACCGGGACAGGGGGGCTAACTATGGCTACACCTTC. This chain uses TRBV30 with TRBJ1-2; TRBD1 matches at 11 bases. In germline, CDR1 is GTSNPN, CDR2 SVGIG (reference sequence). This CDR3 is 17 amino acids long. Trimming cost V 1 base and J 0 bases; bases outside gene matches: 7.